This T cell receptor beta chain was captured in a study of a mutant IDH1 vaccine in newly diagnosed glioma. Germline assignment: CDR1 SGHDN and CDR2 FVKESK. Trimming took 0 bases from V and 0 from J, leaving 5 bases between them. This CDR3 has 14 residues. Documented time point: week 5, during vaccination. The study gave 300 ug of mutant IDH1 20-mer peptide per vaccine dose, with topical imiquimod. Points on this clone: Its antigen remains unidentified.

Libraries were prepared by immunoSEQ multiplex PCR; TCRdb keeps only in-frame clonotypes and omits some of them. The sample holds over 45,000 clones, approximately 80% seen once. This receptor was obtained from a man younger than 45 with glioma. The genes are TRBV14 and TRBJ1-1; D is unclear. Sequencing was performed on PBMCs, taken from a glioma patient whose treatment included an IDH1 peptide vaccine. The CDR3 spells CASSQDQVNTEAFF. CDR3 nucleotides: TGTGCCAGCAGCCAAGATCAGGTGAACACTGAAGCTTTCTTT.